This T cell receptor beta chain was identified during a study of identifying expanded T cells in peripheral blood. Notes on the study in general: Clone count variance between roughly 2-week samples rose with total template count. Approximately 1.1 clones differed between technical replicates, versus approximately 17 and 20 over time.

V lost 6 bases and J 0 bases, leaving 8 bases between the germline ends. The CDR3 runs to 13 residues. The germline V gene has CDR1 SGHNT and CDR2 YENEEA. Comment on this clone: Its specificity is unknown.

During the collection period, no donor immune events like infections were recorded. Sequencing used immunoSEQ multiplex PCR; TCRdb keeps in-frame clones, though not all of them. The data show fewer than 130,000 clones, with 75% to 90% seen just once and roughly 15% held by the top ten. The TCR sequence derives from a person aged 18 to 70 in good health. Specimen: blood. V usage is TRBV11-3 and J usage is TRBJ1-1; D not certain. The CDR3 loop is CASSKGMNTEAFF. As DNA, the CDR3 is TGTGCCAGCAGTAAGGGCATGAACACTGAAGCTTTCTTT.